This T cell receptor (beta chain) is drawn from a study of cytomegalovirus exposure and HLA in healthy donors. CDR1 SGHNT and CDR2 YYREEE come from the germline V gene (reference sequence). The CDR3 is 12 residues long. The V end was cut by 7 bases, the J end by 4 bases, with 10 bases between. Primers for the PCR totalled 60 Vbeta and 13 Jbeta. This table comes from immunoSEQ multiplex PCR, and its TCRdb copy is limited to in-frame clones, with some not included. This table has about 140,000 clones, roughly 80% appearing once. The material sequenced was PBMCs. The J gene is TRBJ2-3, the V gene TRBV5-4; D remains ambiguous. This sequence originates from a male donor in good health and CMV-seronegative. CDR3 bases: TGTGCCAGCTCGCCGAGTTCAGATACGCAGTATTTT. This encodes CASSPSSDTQYF.